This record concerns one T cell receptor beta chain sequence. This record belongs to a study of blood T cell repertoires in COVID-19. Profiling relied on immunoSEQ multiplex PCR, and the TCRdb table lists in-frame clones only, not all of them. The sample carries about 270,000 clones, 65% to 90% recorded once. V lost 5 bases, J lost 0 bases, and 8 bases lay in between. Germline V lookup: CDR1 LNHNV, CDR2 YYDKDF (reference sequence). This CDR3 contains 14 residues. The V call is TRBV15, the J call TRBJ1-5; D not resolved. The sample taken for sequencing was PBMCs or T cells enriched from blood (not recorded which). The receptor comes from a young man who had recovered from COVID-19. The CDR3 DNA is TGTGCCACCAGCCCTGACAATAGCAATCAGCCCCAGCATTTT. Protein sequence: CATSPDNSNQPQHF.